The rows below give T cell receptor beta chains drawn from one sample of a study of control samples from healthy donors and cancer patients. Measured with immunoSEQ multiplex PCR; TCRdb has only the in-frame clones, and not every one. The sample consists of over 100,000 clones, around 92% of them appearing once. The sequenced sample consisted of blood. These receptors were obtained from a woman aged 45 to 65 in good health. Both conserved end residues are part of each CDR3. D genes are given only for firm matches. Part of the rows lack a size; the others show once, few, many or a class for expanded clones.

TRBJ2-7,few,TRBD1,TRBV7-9,CASSSGQGSSYEQYF,TGTGCCAGCAGCTCGGGACAGGGTAGCTCCTACGAGCAGTACTTC
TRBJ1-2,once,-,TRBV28,CASSFGLGAAGYTF,TGTGCCAGCAGTTTTGGGTTAGGAGCGGCTGGCTACACCTTC
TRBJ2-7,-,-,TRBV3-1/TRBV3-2,CASSQDLGGGYEQYF,TGTGCCAGCAGCCAAGATTTAGGTGGAGGGTACGAGCAGTACTTC
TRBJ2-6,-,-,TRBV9,CASSVDARGANVLTF,TGTGCCAGCAGCGTAGACGCCCGGGGGGCTAACGTCCTGACTTTC
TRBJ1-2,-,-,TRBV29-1,CSVEVPKGGYTF,TGCAGCGTTGAGGTCCCTAAGGGTGGCTACACCTTC
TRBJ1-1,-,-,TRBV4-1,CASSDLQDTEAFF,TGCGCCAGCAGCGACTTACAGGACACTGAAGCTTTCTTT
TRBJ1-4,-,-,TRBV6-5,CASSYSAVATNEKLFF,TGTGCCAGCAGTTACTCAGCCGTTGCAACTAATGAAAAACTGTTTTTT
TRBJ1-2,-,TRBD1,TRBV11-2,CASSLDLRQGSATF,TGTGCCAGCAGCTTAGATTTGAGACAGGGATCCGCCACCTTC
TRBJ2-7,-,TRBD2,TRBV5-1,CASRGGGLSYEQYF,TGCGCCAGCCGTGGCGGGGGTTTATCCTACGAGCAGTACTTC
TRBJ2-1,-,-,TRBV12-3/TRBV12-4,CASSLRGLGEQFF,TGTGCCAGCAGTTTGAGGGGATTGGGGGAGCAGTTCTTC
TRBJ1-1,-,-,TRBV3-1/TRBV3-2,CASSHGGVNTEAFF,TGTGCCAGCAGCCACGGGGGAGTGAACACTGAAGCTTTCTTT
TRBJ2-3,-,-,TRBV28,CASSPHSGGLTDTQYF,TGTGCCAGCAGTCCACACTCTGGGGGGCTGACAGATACGCAGTATTTT
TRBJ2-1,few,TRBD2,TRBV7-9,CASSATSVNYNEQFF,TGTGCCAGCAGCGCGACTAGCGTGAACTACAATGAGCAGTTCTTC
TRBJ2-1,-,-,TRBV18,CASSPSPGSLGEFF,TGTGCCAGCTCACCATCGCCGGGCTCCTTGGGGGAGTTCTTC
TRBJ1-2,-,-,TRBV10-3,CAISVGRQTDGYTF,TGTGCCATCAGTGTCGGTAGACAGACGGATGGCTACACCTTC
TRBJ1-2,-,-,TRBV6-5,CASSFGHSNYGYTF,TGTGCCAGCAGTTTCGGACACTCTAACTATGGCTACACCTTC
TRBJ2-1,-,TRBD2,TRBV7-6,CASSRAGTSGTYNEQFF,TGTGCCAGCAGCCGCGCGGGGACTAGCGGGACCTACAATGAGCAGTTCTTC
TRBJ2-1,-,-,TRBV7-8,CASSVTTGLGGEQFF,TGTGCCAGCAGCGTTACGACGGGGCTCGGGGGTGAGCAGTTCTTC
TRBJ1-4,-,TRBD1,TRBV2,CASSTGDRTNEKLFF,TGTGCCAGCAGTACAGGGGATCGGACTAATGAAAAACTGTTTTTT
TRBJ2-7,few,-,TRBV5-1,CASSQLDTGYNEQYF,TGCGCCAGCAGCCAGCTTGATACAGGGTACAACGAGCAGTACTTC
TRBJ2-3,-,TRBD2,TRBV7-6,CASSQTTSLDTQYF,TGTGCCAGCAGTCAAACGACTAGCCTAGATACGCAGTATTTT
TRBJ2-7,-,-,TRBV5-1,CATTETYEQYF,TGCGCCACCACAGAAACCTACGAGCAGTACTTC
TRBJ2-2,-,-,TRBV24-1,CATSSYPGELFF,TGTGCCACCAGTTCCTACCCCGGGGAGCTGTTTTTT
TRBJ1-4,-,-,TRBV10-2,CASSEGTQGRGKLFF,TGCGCCAGCAGTGAGGGTACTCAGGGTAGGGGAAAACTGTTTTTT
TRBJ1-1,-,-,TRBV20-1,CSASQTGTRNTEAFF,TGCAGTGCTAGTCAGACAGGAACTCGGAACACTGAAGCTTTCTTT
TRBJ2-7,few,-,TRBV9,CASSPGRGPYEQYF,TGTGCCAGCAGCCCAGGTAGGGGACCCTACGAGCAGTACTTC
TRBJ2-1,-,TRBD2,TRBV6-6,CASKGTTSEQFF,TGTGCCAGCAAAGGGACTACGAGTGAGCAGTTCTTC
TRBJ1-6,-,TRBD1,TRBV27,CASSLGQGFNSPLHF,TGTGCCAGCAGTTTGGGACAGGGATTCAATTCACCCCTCCACTTT
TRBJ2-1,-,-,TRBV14,CASSQVGFSSYNEQFF,TGTGCCAGCAGCCAAGTCGGCTTTAGCTCCTACAATGAGCAGTTCTTC
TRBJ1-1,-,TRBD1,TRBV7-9,CASSPTWDRNTEAFF,TGTGCCAGCAGCCCTACTTGGGACAGGAACACTGAAGCTTTCTTT
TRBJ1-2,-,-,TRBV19,CASSTRRGSGDGYTF,TGTGCCAGTAGTACCCGGCGGGGTAGTGGAGATGGCTACACCTTC